This record looks at one TCR beta chain sequence and its context. Assay used: immunoSEQ multiplex PCR; TCRdb lists only in-frame clones, some missing. The sample yields about 270,000 clones, roughly nine tenths seen once. This sample is drawn from a study of blood T cell repertoires in COVID-19. Study-level information: The study drew acute and convalescent COVID-19 samples from the United States, Italy and Spain.

The study drew participants aged about 18 to 95 years from about two dozen US areas. Categorization into cohorts depended on clinical history that participants reported. Cohort 3 recovery required two negative PCRs, clearance, or symptom resolution. The sequencing input was PBMCs or T cells enriched from blood (not recorded which). This TCR came from a woman aged 18 to 35 who had recovered from COVID-19.

CDR3 sequence (DNA): TGTGCCAGCAGGAGCTCTGGAAACACCATATATTTT. It specifies CASRSSGNTIYF. The genes are TRBV2 and TRBJ1-3; D call uncertain. The CDR3 is 12 amino acids. The germline CDR1 and CDR2 sequences are SNHLY and FYNNEI. Deletions cut 6 bases from V and 0 bases from J, with 3 bases between.